This T cell receptor (beta chain) was recorded in a study of control samples from healthy donors and cancer patients. This clone was seen only once. Some clones are missing from TCRdb's copy, which holds only in-frame ones; the method was immunoSEQ multiplex PCR. In the table there are around 74,000 clones, around 94% of which are singletons. The sample consisted of blood. This TCR came from a woman in her sixties or seventies in good health.

CDR3 amino acids: CASRTGTDYQPQHF. CDR3 coding DNA: TGTGCCAGTAGGACAGGGACGGACTATCAGCCCCAGCATTTT. The chain links TRBV19 to TRBJ1-5, with 7 bases that match TRBD1. V was clipped by 6 bases and J by 5 bases; unmatched bases: 7. The CDR3 totals 14 residues. CDR1 and CDR2 from the germline V gene are LNHDA and SQIVND (reference sequence).